One and the same sample provided the 17 T cell receptor beta chains below, sequenced in a study of T cell clonotyping in hematopoietic cell transplantation. The table came from immunoSEQ multiplex PCR; TCRdb's copy has only in-frame clones and leaves some out. The table lists some 36,000 clones, roughly 95% of them singletons. Specified time point: recipient sample about 28 days before transplant, after cytoreduction. Specimen: peripheral blood mononuclear cells, collected before stem cell transplant. The receptors stem from a man between 35 and 55 years old with chronic myeloid leukemia. Some clones in this sample may be carry-over from other donors' samples.

The chain links TRBV28 to TRBJ1-5; 8 bases agree with TRBD1. The CDR3 is 16 residues long. Germline CDR1 reads MDHEN; CDR2 reads SYDVKM. J gave up 4 bases and V 1 base, and 6 bases lay outside the gene matches. CDR3 protein: CASSLFKGQGNQPQHF. In nucleotides, the CDR3 is TGTGCCAGCAGTTTATTTAAAGGACAGGGAAATCAGCCCCAGCATTTT.

This clone was counted only a few times. CDR3 amino acids: CASRYRGGQGYYEQYF. The DNA of the CDR3 is TGTGCCAGCAGATACCGGGGGGGACAGGGCTATTACGAGCAGTACTTC. The chain couples TRBV13 to TRBJ2-7; TRBD1 is a possible D gene (9 bases). CDR3 length: 16 residues. V was pared by 6 bases and J by 4 bases, with 22 bases between. Germline assignment: CDR1 PRHDT and CDR2 FYEKMQ (reference sequence). The variable domain in full, with the rest retrieved from reference TRBV13 and TRBJ2-7, is AAGVIQSPRHLIKEKRETATLKCYPIPRHDTVYWYQQGPGQDPQFLISFYEKMQSDKGSIPDRFSAQQFSDYHSELNMSSLELGDSALYFCASRYRGGQGYYEQYFGPGTRLTVT.

This clone was seen only once. V is TRBV25-1 and J is TRBJ1-6; D gene ambiguous. Germline assignment: CDR1 MGHDK and CDR2 SYGVNS. Trimming took off 1 base at V and 9 bases at J, with 7 bases between the two ends. The length of the CDR3 is 13 residues. For the CDR3, the DNA is TGTGCCAGCAGTGAATCCCGGGTTTCACCCCTCCACTTT. Translated, it gives CASSESRVSPLHF.

This clone was observed a single time. The rearrangement uses TRBV25-1 and TRBJ2-3; D is unclear. Germline assignment: CDR1 MGHDK and CDR2 SYGVNS. This CDR3 spans 10 amino acids. V lost 10 bases and J 6 bases, leaving 8 bases between the germline ends. As DNA, the CDR3 is TGTGCCACCTTTAGTGATACGCAGTATTTT. Protein sequence: CATFSDTQYF. Using reference TRBV25-1 and TRBJ2-3 for the parts outside the CDR3, the full variable domain is EADIYQTPRYLVIGTGKKITLECSQTMGHDKMYWYQQDPGMELHLIHYSYGVNSTEKGDLSSESTVSRIRTEHFPLTLESARPSHTSQYLCATFSDTQYFGPGTRLTVL.

The CDR3 reads CASSITPVDEAFF. The CDR3 coding sequence is TGTGCCAGTAGTATCACCCCAGTGGACGAAGCTTTCTTT. The chain carries TRBV19 and TRBJ1-1; D gene unclear. CDR1 LNHDA and CDR2 SQIVND come from the germline V gene (reference sequence). Trimming took off 3 bases at V and 8 bases at J, with 13 bases between the two ends. The CDR3 is 13 residues long.

The chain is built from TRBV30 and TRBJ2-2; TRBD1 might be the D (7 bases). CDR1 and CDR2 from the germline V gene are GTSNPN and SVGIG (reference sequence). This CDR3 spans 15 amino acids. V lost 5 bases and J 3 bases, leaving 16 bases between the germline ends. The DNA of the CDR3 is TGTGCCTGGGCCCGGGGGACAGTGGACACCGGGGAGCTGTTTTTT. This codes for CAWARGTVDTGELFF.

The chain combines TRBV2 with TRBJ2-3; either TRBD1 or TRBD2 may supply D (5 bases each). There are 12 residues in the CDR3. The germline gives CDR1 SNHLY, CDR2 FYNNEI. Trimming stripped 7 bases from V and 6 bases from J, with 11 bases between. CDR3 coding DNA: TGTGCCAGCAAGACAGAGGGGGATACGCAGTATTTT. It yields the protein CASKTEGDTQYF.

The V gene is TRBV5-1, the J gene TRBJ2-5, with D possibly matching TRBD1 (6 bases). Germline V gives CDR1 SGHRS, CDR2 YFSETQ. The CDR3 loop spans 11 amino acids. Trimming shortened V by 6 bases and J by 5 bases, and 8 bases separated the two germline ends. CDR3 DNA sequence: TGCGCCAGCACAGGGGAGGAGACCCAGTACTTC. Its translation is CASTGEETQYF.

The rearrangement uses TRBV11-2 and TRBJ2-5; D is possibly TRBD2 (6 bases). Trimming removed 5 bases at V and 1 base at J, with 17 bases between. This CDR3 has 16 residues. Looked up from germline, CDR1 is SGHAT and CDR2 is FQNNGV. CDR3 nucleotide sequence: TGTGCCAGCAGCCTCTCGCGGGGCAGACTCCAAGAGACCCAGTACTTC. This encodes CASSLSRGRLQETQYF. Together with reference TRBV11-2 and TRBJ2-5, the CDR3 gives the full variable domain: EAGVAQSPRYKIIEKRQSVAFWCNPISGHATLYWYQQILGQGPKLLIQFQNNGVVDDSQLPKDRFSAERLKGVDSTLKIQPAKLEDSAVYLCASSLSRGRLQETQYFGPGTRLLVL.

The V gene is TRBV15, the J gene TRBJ2-2; D remains unclear. V was trimmed by 3 bases and J by 1 base, leaving 3 bases between them. In germline, CDR1 is LNHNV, CDR2 YYDKDF (reference sequence). The CDR3 sequence is 13 residues long. CDR3 region: CATSRRNTGELFF. The CDR3 nucleotides read TGTGCCACCAGCAGGCGGAACACCGGGGAGCTGTTTTTT.

This rearrangement joins TRBV4-2 to TRBJ2-5; D might be TRBD1 (6 bases). The V gene's germline CDR1 is LGHNA and CDR2 YNFKEQ. This CDR3 has 17 amino acids. V lost 0 bases to trimming and J lost 2 bases, with 16 bases between them. This chain's CDR3 is CASSQDWGGGRQETQYF. CDR3 DNA sequence: TGTGCCAGCAGCCAAGATTGGGGTGGGGGCCGGCAAGAGACCCAGTACTTC.

The rearrangement uses TRBV2 and TRBJ1-5, with 8 bases matching TRBD1. The CDR3 runs 13 residues. CDR1 SNHLY and CDR2 FYNNEI come from the germline V gene. J lost 4 bases, V lost 4 bases, and 0 bases had no gene match. The CDR3 DNA follows: TGTGCCAGCAGTGGGACAGGGAATCAGCCCCAGCATTTT. It is translated as CASSGTGNQPQHF.

This chain connects TRBV15 to TRBJ2-3, with TRBD1 as a possible D gene (6 bases). Trimming cost V 0 bases and J 0 bases, with 7 bases left between them. From germline, CDR1 is LNHNV and CDR2 YYDKDF (reference sequence). The CDR3 runs 15 residues. The CDR3 spells CATSREGASTDTQYF. The CDR3 DNA reads TGTGCCACCAGCAGAGAGGGGGCGAGCACAGATACGCAGTATTTT. Using reference TRBV15 and TRBJ2-3 for the parts outside the CDR3, the full variable domain is DAMVIQNPRYQVTQFGKPVTLSCSQTLNHNVMYWYQQKSSQAPKLLFHYYDKDFNNEADTPDNFQSRRPNTSFCFLDIRSPGLGDTAMYLCATSREGASTDTQYFGPGTRLTVL.

The chain couples TRBV5-1 to TRBJ2-5, with a weak D call TRBD2 (5 bases). The CDR3 is 14 amino acids. Germline lookup yields CDR1 SGHRS and CDR2 YFSETQ. V was shortened by 5 bases and J by 2 bases, with 13 bases between the two germline ends. CDR3 sequence reads: CASRIGREQETQYF. The CDR3 DNA sequence: TGCGCCAGCAGAATCGGACGGGAACAAGAGACCCAGTACTTC. The entire variable domain, with the rest obtained from reference TRBV5-1 and TRBJ2-5, is as follows: KAGVTQTPRYLIKTRGQQVTLSCSPISGHRSVSWYQQTPGQGLQFLFEYFSETQRNKGNFPGRFSGRQFSNSRSEMNVSTLELGDSALYLCASRIGREQETQYFGPGTRLLVL.

This clone has only one observation. V and J are TRBV29-1 and TRBJ2-7; D ambiguous. V was cut by 4 bases and J by 2 bases, with 15 bases left in between. Germline-derived CDR1 and CDR2 are SQVTM and ANQGSEA. The CDR3 is 14 residues long. This CDR3 is CSVVGMGSAYEQYF. The CDR3 DNA sequence: TGCAGCGTTGTGGGTATGGGGTCTGCCTACGAGCAGTACTTC.

The chain couples TRBV9 to TRBJ1-4; D perhaps matches TRBD1 (5 bases). This CDR3 contains 16 residues. Per the germline V gene, CDR1 is SGDLS and CDR2 is YYNGEE. V lost 3 bases and J 0 bases, leaving 12 bases between the germline ends. For the CDR3, the DNA is TGTGCCAGCAGCGCCGGGACGGATGCAACTAATGAAAAACTGTTTTTT. Its translation: CASSAGTDATNEKLFF.

The chain joins TRBV6-1 to TRBJ2-2, with 8 positions matching TRBD2. Germline CDR1 is MNHNS and CDR2 is SASEGT. V lost 7 bases, J lost 2 bases, and 3 bases stayed unmatched. The CDR3 spans 14 residues. The CDR3, as DNA: TGTGCCAGCAAAACTAGCGGCAACACCGGGGAGCTGTTTTTT. Translation gives CASKTSGNTGELFF.